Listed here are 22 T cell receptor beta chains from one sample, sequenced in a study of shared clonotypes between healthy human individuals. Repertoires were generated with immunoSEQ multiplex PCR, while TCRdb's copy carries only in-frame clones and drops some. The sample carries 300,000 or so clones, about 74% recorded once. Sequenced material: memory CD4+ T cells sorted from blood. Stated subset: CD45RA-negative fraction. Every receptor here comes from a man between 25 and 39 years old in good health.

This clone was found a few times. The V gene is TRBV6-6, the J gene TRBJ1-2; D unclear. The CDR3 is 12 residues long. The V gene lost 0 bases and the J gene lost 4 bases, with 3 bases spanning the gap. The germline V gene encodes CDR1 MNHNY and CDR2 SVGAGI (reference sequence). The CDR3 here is CASSYSPYGYTF. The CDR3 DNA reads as TGTGCCAGCAGTTACTCTCCCTATGGCTACACCTTC.

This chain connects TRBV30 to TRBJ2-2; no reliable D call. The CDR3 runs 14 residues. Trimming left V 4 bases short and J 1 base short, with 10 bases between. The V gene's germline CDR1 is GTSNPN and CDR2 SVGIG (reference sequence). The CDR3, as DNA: TGTGCCTGGACTGCCAGGTTGAACACCGGGGAGCTGTTTTTT. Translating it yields CAWTARLNTGELFF.

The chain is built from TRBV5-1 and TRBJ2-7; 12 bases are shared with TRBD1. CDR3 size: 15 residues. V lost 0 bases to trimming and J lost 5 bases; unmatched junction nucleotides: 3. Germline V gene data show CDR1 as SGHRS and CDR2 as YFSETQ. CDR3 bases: TGCGCCAGCAGCTTGGGTGGGACAGGGGGCCACGAGCAGTACTTC. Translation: CASSLGGTGGHEQYF.

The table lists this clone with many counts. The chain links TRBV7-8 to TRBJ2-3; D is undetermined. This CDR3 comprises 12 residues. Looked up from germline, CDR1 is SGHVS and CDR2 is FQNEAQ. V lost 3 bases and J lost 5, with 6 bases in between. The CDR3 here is CASSLHIDTQYF. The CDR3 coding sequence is TGTGCCAGCAGCTTGCATATAGATACGCAGTATTTT.

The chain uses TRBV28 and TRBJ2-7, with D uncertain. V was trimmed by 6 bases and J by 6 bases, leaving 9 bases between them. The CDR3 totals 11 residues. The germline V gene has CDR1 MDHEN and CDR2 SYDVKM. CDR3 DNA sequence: TGTGCCAGCAGCGTCAATCTCGAGCAGTACTTC. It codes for CASSVNLEQYF.

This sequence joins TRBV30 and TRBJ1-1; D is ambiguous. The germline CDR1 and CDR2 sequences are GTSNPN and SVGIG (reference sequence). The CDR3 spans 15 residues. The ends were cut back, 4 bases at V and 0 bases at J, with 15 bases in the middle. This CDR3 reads CAWKRPTTMNTEAFF. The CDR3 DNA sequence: TGTGCCTGGAAACGGCCGACTACGATGAACACTGAAGCTTTCTTT. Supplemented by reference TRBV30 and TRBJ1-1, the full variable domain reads SQTIHQWPATLVQPVGSPLSLECTVEGTSNPNLYWYRQAAGRGLQLLFYSVGIGQISSEVPQNLSASRPQDRQFILSSKKLLLSDSGFYLCAWKRPTTMNTEAFFGQGTRLTVV.

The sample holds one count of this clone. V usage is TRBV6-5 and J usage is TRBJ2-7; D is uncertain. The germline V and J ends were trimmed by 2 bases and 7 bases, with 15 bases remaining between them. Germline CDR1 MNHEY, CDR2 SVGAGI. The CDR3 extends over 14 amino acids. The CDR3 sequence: CASSYRQVFEEQYF. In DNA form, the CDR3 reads TGTGCCAGCAGTTACCGCCAGGTGTTCGAAGAGCAGTACTTC.

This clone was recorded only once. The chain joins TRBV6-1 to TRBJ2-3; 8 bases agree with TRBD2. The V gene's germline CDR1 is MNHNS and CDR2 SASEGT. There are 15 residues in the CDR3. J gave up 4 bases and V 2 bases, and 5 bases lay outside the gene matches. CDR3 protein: CASSESGGGSDTQYF. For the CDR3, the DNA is TGTGCCAGCAGTGAATCGGGAGGGGGTTCAGATACGCAGTATTTT.

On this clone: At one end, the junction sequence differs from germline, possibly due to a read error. The CDR3 DNA reads TGTGCTAGCAGCTTAGCCGGGACAGGGGGGGAGACCCAGTACTTC. Its protein is CASSLAGTGGETQYF. This chain uses TRBV7-7 with TRBJ2-5, with TRBD1 matching over 11 bases. The CDR3 contains 15 residues. CDR1 and CDR2 from the germline V gene are SSHAT and FNYEAQ (reference sequence).

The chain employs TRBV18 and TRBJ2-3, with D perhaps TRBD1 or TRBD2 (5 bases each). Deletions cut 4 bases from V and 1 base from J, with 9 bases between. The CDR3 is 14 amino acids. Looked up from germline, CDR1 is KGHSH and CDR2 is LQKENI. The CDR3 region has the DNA TGTGCCAGCTCACTCGGGGACGGCACAGATACGCAGTATTTT. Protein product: CASSLGDGTDTQYF.

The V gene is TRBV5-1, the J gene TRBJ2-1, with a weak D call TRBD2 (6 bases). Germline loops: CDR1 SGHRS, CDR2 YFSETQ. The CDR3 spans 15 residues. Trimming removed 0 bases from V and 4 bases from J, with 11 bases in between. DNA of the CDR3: TGCGCCAGCAGCTTGGAACTAGCAGGGTACAATGAGCAGTTCTTC. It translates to CASSLELAGYNEQFF. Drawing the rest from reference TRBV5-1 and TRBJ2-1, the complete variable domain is KAGVTQTPRYLIKTRGQQVTLSCSPISGHRSVSWYQQTPGQGLQFLFEYFSETQRNKGNFPGRFSGRQFSNSRSEMNVSTLELGDSALYLCASSLELAGYNEQFFGPGTRLTVL.

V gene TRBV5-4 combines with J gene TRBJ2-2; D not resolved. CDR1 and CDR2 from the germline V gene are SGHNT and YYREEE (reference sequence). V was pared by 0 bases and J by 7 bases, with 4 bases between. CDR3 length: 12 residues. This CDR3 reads CASSLDRGELFF. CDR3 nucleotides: TGTGCCAGCAGCTTGGATCGCGGGGAGCTGTTTTTT.

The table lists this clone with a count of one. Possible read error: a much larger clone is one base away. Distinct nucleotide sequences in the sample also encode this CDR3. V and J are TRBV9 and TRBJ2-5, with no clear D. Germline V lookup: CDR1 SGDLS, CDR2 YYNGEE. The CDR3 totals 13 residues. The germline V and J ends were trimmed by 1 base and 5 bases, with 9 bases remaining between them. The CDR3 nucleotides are TGTGCCAGCAGCGTAAGATTGGGGGAGACCCAGTACTTC. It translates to CASSVRLGETQYF.

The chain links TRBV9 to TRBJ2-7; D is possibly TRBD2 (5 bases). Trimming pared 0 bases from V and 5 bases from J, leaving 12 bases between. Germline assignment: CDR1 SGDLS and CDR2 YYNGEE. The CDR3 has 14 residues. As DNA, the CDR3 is TGTGCCAGCAGCGTAGCCGGGGAGTTCGACGAGCAGTACTTC. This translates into CASSVAGEFDEQYF.

The CDR3 coding sequence is TGTGCCAGCAGCCGGGGAGGGACTGTATACAATGAGCAGTTCTTC. It translates to CASSRGGTVYNEQFF. The chain joins TRBV5-6 to TRBJ2-1; 7 bases match TRBD2. CDR3 length equals 15 residues. From germline, CDR1 is SGHDT and CDR2 YYEEEE. V dropped 4 bases and J dropped 4; count of bases not matched to a gene: 8.

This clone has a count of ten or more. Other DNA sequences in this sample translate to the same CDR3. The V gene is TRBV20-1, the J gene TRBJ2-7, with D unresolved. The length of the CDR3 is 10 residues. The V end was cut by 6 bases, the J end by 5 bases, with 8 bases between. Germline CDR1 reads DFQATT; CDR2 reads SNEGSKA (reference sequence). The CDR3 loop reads CSASDHEQYF. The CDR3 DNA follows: TGCAGTGCCAGCGATCACGAGCAGTACTTC.

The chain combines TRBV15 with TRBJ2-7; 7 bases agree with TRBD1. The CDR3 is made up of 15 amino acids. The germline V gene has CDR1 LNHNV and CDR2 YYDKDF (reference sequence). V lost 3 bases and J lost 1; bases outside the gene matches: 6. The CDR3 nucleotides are TGTGCCACCAGCAGCTACCCGGGACAGTCCTACGAGCAGTACTTC. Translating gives CATSSYPGQSYEQYF.

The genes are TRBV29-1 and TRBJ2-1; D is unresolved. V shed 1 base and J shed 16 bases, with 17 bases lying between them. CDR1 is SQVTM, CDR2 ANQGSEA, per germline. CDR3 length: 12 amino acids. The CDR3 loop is CSVEVVLSSRFF. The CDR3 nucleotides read TGCAGCGTTGAAGTTGTGTTATCCTCAAGATTCTTC.

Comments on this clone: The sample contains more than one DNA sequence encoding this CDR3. The CDR3 DNA reads as TGTGCCAGTAGTATCGGTGGGCAGGTTAACACTGAAGCTTTCTTT. Residues: CASSIGGQVNTEAFF. The V gene is TRBV19, the J gene TRBJ1-1; D remains unclear. The CDR3 extends over 15 amino acids. Looked up from germline, CDR1 is LNHDA and CDR2 is SQIVND (reference sequence). V lost 3 bases and J 2 bases, leaving 13 bases between the germline ends.

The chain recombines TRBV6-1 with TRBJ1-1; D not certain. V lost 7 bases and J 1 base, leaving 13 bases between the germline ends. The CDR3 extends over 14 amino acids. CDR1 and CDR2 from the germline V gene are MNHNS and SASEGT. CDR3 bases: TGTGCCAGCACTCCCGGACGGGCGAACACTGAAGCTTTCTTT. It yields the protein CASTPGRANTEAFF.

The CDR3 is CSAGLAGSTDTQYF. CDR3 DNA sequence: TGCAGCGCCGGACTAGCGGGGAGCACAGATACGCAGTATTTT. The chain is built from TRBV29-1 and TRBJ2-3; 12 bases are shared with TRBD2. Trimming took 7 bases from V and 0 from J; bases not matched to a gene: 2. CDR3 length: 14 residues. CDR1 is SQVTM, CDR2 ANQGSEA, per germline.

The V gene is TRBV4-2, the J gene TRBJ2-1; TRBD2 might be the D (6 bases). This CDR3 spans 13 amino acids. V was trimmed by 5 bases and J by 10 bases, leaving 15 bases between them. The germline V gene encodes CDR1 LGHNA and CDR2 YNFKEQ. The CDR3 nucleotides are TGTGCCAGCAGCTACCGGGACTCGAGGGAGCAGTTCTTC. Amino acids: CASSYRDSREQFF.